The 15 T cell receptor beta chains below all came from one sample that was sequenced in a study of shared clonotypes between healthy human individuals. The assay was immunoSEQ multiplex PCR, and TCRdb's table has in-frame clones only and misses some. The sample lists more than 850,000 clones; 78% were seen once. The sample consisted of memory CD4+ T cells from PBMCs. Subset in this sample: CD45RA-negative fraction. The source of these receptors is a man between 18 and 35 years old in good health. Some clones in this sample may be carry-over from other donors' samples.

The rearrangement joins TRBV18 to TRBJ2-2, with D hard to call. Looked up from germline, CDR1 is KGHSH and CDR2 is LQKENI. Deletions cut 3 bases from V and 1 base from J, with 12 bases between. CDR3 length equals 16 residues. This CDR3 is CASSPVLPKNTGELFF. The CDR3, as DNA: TGTGCCAGCTCACCGGTACTACCTAAGAACACCGGGGAGCTGTTTTTT.

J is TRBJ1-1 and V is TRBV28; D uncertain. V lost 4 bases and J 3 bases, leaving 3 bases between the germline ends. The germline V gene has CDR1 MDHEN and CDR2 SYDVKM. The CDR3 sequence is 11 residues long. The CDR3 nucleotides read TGTGCCAGCAGTTCCGACACTGAAGCTTTCTTT. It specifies CASSSDTEAFF.

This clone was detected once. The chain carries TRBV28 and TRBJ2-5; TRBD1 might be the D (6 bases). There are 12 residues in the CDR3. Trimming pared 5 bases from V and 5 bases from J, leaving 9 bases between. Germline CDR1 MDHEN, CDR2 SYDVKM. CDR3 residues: CASSLTGETQYF. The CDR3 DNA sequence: TGTGCCAGCAGTCTAACAGGGGAGACCCAGTACTTC.

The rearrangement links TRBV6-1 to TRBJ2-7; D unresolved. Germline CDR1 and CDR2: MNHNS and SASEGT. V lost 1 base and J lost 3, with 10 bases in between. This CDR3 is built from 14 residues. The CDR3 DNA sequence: TGTGCCAGCAGTGAAGGTCCCCAAGGCTACGAGCAGTACTTC. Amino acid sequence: CASSEGPQGYEQYF.

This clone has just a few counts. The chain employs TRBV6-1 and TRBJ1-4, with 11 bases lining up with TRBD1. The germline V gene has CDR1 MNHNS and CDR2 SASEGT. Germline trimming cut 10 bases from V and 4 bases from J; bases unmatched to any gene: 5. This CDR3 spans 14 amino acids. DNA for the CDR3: TGTGCCACCAAAGGGACAGGGGGTAATGAAAAACTGTTTTTT. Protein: CATKGTGGNEKLFF.

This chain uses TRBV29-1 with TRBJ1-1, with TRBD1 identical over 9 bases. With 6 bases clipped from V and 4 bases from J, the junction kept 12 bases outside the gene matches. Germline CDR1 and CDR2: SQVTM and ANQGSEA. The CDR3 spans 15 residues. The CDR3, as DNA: TGCAGCGTCCGAAAGGGGGACAGGGTTTTCACTGAAGCTTTCTTT. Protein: CSVRKGDRVFTEAFF.

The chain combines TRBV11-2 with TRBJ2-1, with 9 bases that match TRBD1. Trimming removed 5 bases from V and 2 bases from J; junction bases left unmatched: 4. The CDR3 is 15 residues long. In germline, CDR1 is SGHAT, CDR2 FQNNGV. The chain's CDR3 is CASSPGQGAYNEQFF. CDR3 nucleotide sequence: TGTGCCAGCAGCCCGGGACAGGGTGCCTACAATGAGCAGTTCTTC.

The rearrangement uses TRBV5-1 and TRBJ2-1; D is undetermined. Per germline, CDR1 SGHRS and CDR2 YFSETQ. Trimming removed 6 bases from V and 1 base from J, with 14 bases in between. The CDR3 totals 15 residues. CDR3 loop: CASKPAVSSYNEQFF. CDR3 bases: TGCGCCAGCAAGCCGGCTGTGAGTTCCTACAATGAGCAGTTCTTC.

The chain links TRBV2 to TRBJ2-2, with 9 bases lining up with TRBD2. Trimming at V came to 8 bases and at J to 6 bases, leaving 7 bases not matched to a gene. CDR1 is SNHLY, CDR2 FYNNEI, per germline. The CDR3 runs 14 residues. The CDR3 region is CASHPGLAPGELFF. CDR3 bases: TGTGCCAGCCACCCGGGACTAGCTCCCGGGGAGCTGTTTTTT. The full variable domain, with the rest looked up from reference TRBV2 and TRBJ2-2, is EPEVTQTPSHQVTQMGQEVILRCVPISNHLYFYWYRQILGQKVEFLVSFYNNEISEKSEIFDDQFSVERPDGSNFTLKIRSTKLEDSAMYFCASHPGLAPGELFFGEGSRLTVL.

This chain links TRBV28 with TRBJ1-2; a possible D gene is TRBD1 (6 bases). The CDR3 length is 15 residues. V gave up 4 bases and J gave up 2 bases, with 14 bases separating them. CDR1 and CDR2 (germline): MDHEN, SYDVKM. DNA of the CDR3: TGTGCCAGCAGTTCCACCGGGGGGGCGAACTATGGCTACACCTTC. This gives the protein CASSSTGGANYGYTF.

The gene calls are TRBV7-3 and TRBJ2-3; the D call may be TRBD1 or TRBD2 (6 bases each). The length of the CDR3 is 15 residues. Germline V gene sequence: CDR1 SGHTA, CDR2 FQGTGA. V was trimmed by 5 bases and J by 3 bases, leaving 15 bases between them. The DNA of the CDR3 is TGTGCCAGCAGCCAGGAGGGGGACGGAACAGATACGCAGTATTTT. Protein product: CASSQEGDGTDTQYF.

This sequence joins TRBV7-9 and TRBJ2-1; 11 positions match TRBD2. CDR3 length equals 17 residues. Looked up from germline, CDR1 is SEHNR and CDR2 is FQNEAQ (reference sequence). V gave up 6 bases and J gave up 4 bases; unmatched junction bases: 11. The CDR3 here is CASSYRPGTSGYNEQFF. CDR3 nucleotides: TGTGCCAGCAGTTACCGGCCCGGGACTAGCGGATACAATGAGCAGTTCTTC.

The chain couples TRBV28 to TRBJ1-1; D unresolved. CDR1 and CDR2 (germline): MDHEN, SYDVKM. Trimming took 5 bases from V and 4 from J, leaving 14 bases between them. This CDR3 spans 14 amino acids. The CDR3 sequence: CASSPLEVSTEAFF. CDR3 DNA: TGTGCCAGCAGTCCGCTAGAGGTGAGCACTGAAGCTTTCTTT.

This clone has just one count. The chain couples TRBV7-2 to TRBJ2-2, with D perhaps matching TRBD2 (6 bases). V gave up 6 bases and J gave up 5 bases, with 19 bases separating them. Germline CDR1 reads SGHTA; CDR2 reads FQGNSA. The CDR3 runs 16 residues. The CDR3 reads CASRREALAPTGELFF. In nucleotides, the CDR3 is TGTGCCAGCAGAAGGGAGGCGCTTGCTCCAACCGGGGAGCTGTTTTTT. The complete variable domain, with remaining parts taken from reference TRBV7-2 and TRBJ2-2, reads GAGVSQSPSNKVTEKGKDVELRCDPISGHTALYWYRQSLGQGLEFLIYFQGNSAPDKSGLPSDRFSAERTGGSVSTLTIQRTQQEDSAVYLCASRREALAPTGELFFGEGSRLTVL.

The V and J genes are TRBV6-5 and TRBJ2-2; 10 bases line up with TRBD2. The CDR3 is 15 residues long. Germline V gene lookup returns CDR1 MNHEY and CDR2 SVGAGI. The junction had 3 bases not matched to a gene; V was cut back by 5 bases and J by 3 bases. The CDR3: CASSGLAAHTGELFF. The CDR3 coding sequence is TGTGCCAGCAGTGGACTAGCGGCCCACACCGGGGAGCTGTTTTTT.